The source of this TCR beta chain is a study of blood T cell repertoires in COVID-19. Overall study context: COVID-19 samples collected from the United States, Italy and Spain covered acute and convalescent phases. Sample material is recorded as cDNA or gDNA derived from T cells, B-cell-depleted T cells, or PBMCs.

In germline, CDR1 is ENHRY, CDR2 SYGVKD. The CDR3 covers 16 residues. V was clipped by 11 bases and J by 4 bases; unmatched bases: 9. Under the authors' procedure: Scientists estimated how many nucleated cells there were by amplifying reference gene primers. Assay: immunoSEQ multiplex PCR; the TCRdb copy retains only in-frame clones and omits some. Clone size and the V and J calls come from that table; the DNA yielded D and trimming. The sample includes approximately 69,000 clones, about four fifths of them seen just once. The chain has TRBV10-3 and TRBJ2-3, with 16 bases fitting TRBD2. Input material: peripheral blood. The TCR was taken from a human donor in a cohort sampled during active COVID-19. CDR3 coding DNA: TGTGCCTCGGGACTAGCGGGGGGGCCGAGGGCAGATACGCAGTATTTT. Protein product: CASGLAGGPRADTQYF.